The 17 T cell receptor beta chains in this list originate from one sample, sequenced in a study of cytomegalovirus exposure and HLA in healthy donors. A multiplex PCR was run with 60 Vbeta primers and 13 Jbeta primers. Produced via immunoSEQ multiplex PCR; TCRdb's table is partial and in-frame only. The sample has approximately 180,000 clones; around four fifths are singletons. The specimen sequenced was PBMCs. The receptors stem from a girl between 5 and 17 years old in good health and CMV-seropositive.

This clone showed up just once. The V and J genes are TRBV4-2 and TRBJ1-1, with D unresolved. Deletions cut 0 bases from V and 5 bases from J, with 7 bases between. CDR1 and CDR2 (germline): LGHNA, YNFKEQ. The CDR3 spans 13 residues. The CDR3 region is CASSQDVATEAFF. The CDR3, as DNA: TGTGCCAGCAGCCAAGACGTCGCGACTGAAGCTTTCTTT.

Here the CDR3 reads CASSFTGPNSPLHF. Written as DNA, the CDR3 is TGTGCCAGCAGCTTCACCGGTCCCAATTCACCCCTCCACTTT. The chain employs TRBV13 and TRBJ1-6; D is undetermined. Germline values: CDR1 PRHDT, CDR2 FYEKMQ (reference sequence). Trimming shortened V by 3 bases and J by 7 bases, and 10 bases separated the two germline ends. The CDR3 is made up of 14 amino acids. Full variable domain (remainder filled in from reference TRBV13 and TRBJ1-6): AAGVIQSPRHLIKEKRETATLKCYPIPRHDTVYWYQQGPGQDPQFLISFYEKMQSDKGSIPDRFSAQQFSDYHSELNMSSLELGDSALYFCASSFTGPNSPLHFGNGTRLTVT.

This clone was seen just once. The rearrangement links TRBV7-3 to TRBJ2-2; D is possibly TRBD2 (7 bases). Trimming left V 5 bases short and J 1 base short, with 14 bases between. The germline V gene encodes CDR1 SGHTA and CDR2 FQGTGA. This CDR3 is built from 16 residues. In DNA, the CDR3 is TGTGCCAGCAGCCCCATGGGGGGGCAGAACACCGGGGAGCTGTTTTTT. It is translated as CASSPMGGQNTGELFF.

This clone was detected only once. The chain couples TRBV25-1 to TRBJ1-1, with 7 bases fitting TRBD1. In germline, CDR1 is MGHDK, CDR2 SYGVNS. The CDR3 covers 16 residues. The V segment lost 4 bases and the J segment 0 bases; nucleotides outside the gene matches: 8. The CDR3 reads CASSVTGVLLNTEAFF. The CDR3 DNA sequence: TGTGCCAGCAGTGTTACAGGGGTTCTGTTGAACACTGAAGCTTTCTTT.

This chain uses TRBV10-3 with TRBJ2-7; D might be TRBD1 (5 bases). V lost 3 bases to trimming and J lost 0 bases, with 12 bases between them. In germline, CDR1 is ENHRY, CDR2 SYGVKD. CDR3 size: 15 residues. CDR3 protein: CAISDPTATSYEQYF. The CDR3 DNA reads as TGTGCCATCAGTGACCCGACAGCTACCTCCTACGAGCAGTACTTC.

J is TRBJ1-1 and V is TRBV7-9; a weak D match, TRBD1 (5 bases). Trimming pared 1 base from V and 1 base from J, leaving 7 bases between. The CDR3 totals 14 residues. Germline CDR1 reads SEHNR; CDR2 reads FQNEAQ (reference sequence). The CDR3 DNA reads TGTGCCAGCAGCTTAGGACAGAAGAACACTGAAGCTTTCTTT. It translates to CASSLGQKNTEAFF.

As concerns this clone: One end of the junction does not line up with germline, which may come from a read error. The J gene is TRBJ1-2, the V gene TRBV19; the D gene is possibly TRBD1 (6 bases). The germline CDR1 and CDR2 sequences are LNHDA and SQIVND (reference sequence). This CDR3 spans 13 amino acids. CDR3 region: CASSPQGFYSYTF. For the CDR3, the DNA is TGTGCCAGTAGTCCTCAGGGGTTCTATAGCTACACCTTC.

This chain links TRBV5-4 with TRBJ1-1, with no clear D. Germline values: CDR1 SGHNT, CDR2 YYREEE (reference sequence). CDR3 size: 14 residues. V was shortened by 4 bases and J by 4 bases, with 14 bases between the two germline ends. The CDR3 loop reads CASSLARGSTEAFF. The CDR3 DNA follows: TGTGCCAGCAGCCTCGCGCGGGGATCCACTGAAGCTTTCTTT.

This sequence joins TRBV5-1 and TRBJ1-4, with D possibly being TRBD1 (6 bases). V shed 6 bases and J shed 4 bases, with 13 bases lying between them. The V gene's germline CDR1 is SGHRS and CDR2 YFSETQ. The CDR3 extends over 14 amino acids. The CDR3 DNA is TGCGCCAGCACCCAGGACAGCTATAATGAAAAACTGTTTTTT. It translates to CASTQDSYNEKLFF.

The rearrangement links TRBV4-2 to TRBJ2-3, with 10 positions matching TRBD2. The V segment lost 4 bases and the J segment 1 base; nucleotides outside the gene matches: 5. Germline values: CDR1 LGHNA, CDR2 YNFKEQ. The CDR3 runs 16 residues. Here the CDR3 reads CASSPRLAGGTDTQYF. CDR3 DNA sequence: TGTGCCAGCAGCCCCAGACTAGCGGGTGGCACAGATACGCAGTATTTT.

The chain has TRBV5-6 and TRBJ1-1, with no clear D. Trimming took 6 bases from V and 0 from J, leaving 9 bases between them. The CDR3 extends over 13 amino acids. Germline CDR1 is SGHDT and CDR2 is YYEEEE. This CDR3 is CASIGEVNTEAFF. The CDR3, as DNA: TGTGCCAGCATTGGGGAGGTGAACACTGAAGCTTTCTTT.

The chain carries TRBV5-5 and TRBJ1-2; D is perhaps TRBD1 (5 bases). The CDR3 is 15 amino acids. The V gene's germline CDR1 is SGHKS and CDR2 YYEKEE (reference sequence). The V end lost 0 bases, the J end lost 3 bases, and 12 bases lay between the germline ends. Here the CDR3 DNA reads TGTGCCAGCAGCTTGGGGACTACAGGTTACTATGGCTACACCTTC. Translating it yields CASSLGTTGYYGYTF.

The rearrangement uses TRBV5-6 and TRBJ1-4, with 10 bases identical to TRBD1. This CDR3 has 15 residues. Per germline, CDR1 SGHDT and CDR2 YYEEEE. Trimming took 4 bases from V and 9 from J; bases not matched to a gene: 9. The CDR3 loop is CASSQDRGLLQKLFF. CDR3 in DNA: TGTGCCAGCAGCCAAGACAGGGGGCTCTTACAAAAACTGTTTTTT. Based on the CDR3 plus reference TRBV5-6 and TRBJ1-4, the full variable domain is DAGVTQSPTHLIKTRGQQVTLRCSPKSGHDTVSWYQQALGQGPQFIFQYYEEEERQRGNFPDRFSGHQFPNYSSELNVNALLLGDSALYLCASSQDRGLLQKLFFGSGTQLSVL.

Comments on this clone: Other DNA sequences in this specimen translate into the identical CDR3. The chain joins TRBV11-1 to TRBJ2-1, with 7 bases fitting TRBD2. The V segment lost 2 bases and the J segment 5 bases; nucleotides outside the gene matches: 12. Germline V lookup: CDR1 SGHAT, CDR2 FQDESV (reference sequence). The CDR3 extends over 17 amino acids. The CDR3 spells CASSLPYGTGGHNEQFF. The CDR3 DNA is TGTGCCAGCAGCTTACCCTACGGGACGGGGGGACACAATGAGCAGTTCTTC.

V is TRBV12-5 and J is TRBJ1-1; maybe TRBD1 (6 bases). The V end was cut by 9 bases, the J end by 1 base, with 21 bases between. CDR1 is LGHNT, CDR2 FRNRAP, per germline. The length of the CDR3 is 16 residues. For the CDR3, the DNA is TGTGCTAGCAGTTCAATACTCAGGGGTTCGAACACTGAAGCTTTCTTT. Translated: CASSSILRGSNTEAFF.

The J gene is TRBJ2-2, the V gene TRBV27, with 13 nucleotides matching TRBD2. The germline V gene has CDR1 MNHEY and CDR2 SMNVEV (reference sequence). V trimming: 5 bases; J trimming: 3 bases; junction bases outside the gene matches: 15. CDR3 length: 20 residues. The CDR3 region is CASSLRQLAGGHQDTGELFF. CDR3 nucleotides: TGTGCCAGCAGTCTCCGGCAACTAGCGGGGGGGCATCAGGACACCGGGGAGCTGTTTTTT.

The V gene is TRBV6-5, the J gene TRBJ1-2; no definite D call. The CDR3 contains 13 residues. Between the trimmed V and J ends, which lost 6 bases and 2 bases, there was a span of 10 bases. Per germline, CDR1 MNHEY and CDR2 SVGAGI. DNA of the CDR3: TGTGCCAGCAGCCCAATACAGAACTATGGCTACACCTTC. Amino acid sequence: CASSPIQNYGYTF.